Shown below are 8 T cell receptor beta chains from a single sample sequenced in a study of human T cells and chemical hapten exposure. TCRdb recomputed calls from the RACE reads with MiXCR, one row per CDR3 protein. The sample has around 380,000 distinct CDR3 sequences, more than 4.5% seen once. Time point defined: patch test 1, 2 weeks after DPC sensitization. Treatment reported: therapeutic diphenylcyclopropenone sensitization with weekly scalp DPC. The sample consisted of whole blood, taken in connection with sensitization to the hapten diphenylcyclopropenone (DPC). These receptors were collected from a woman aged 45-59 years with alopecia areata. Some clones in this sample may be carry-over from other donors' samples.

This clonotype was picked up many times. The chain combines TRBV29-1 with TRBJ1-2, with 10 positions matching TRBD1. V dropped 6 bases and J dropped 6; count of bases not matched to a gene: 7. Germline lookup yields CDR1 SQVTM and CDR2 ANQGSEA. The CDR3 is 13 amino acids. CDR3 protein: CSVPGQGIDGYTF. The CDR3 DNA sequence: TGCAGCGTCCCGGGACAGGGGATCGATGGCTACACCTTC. The full variable domain, completed using reference TRBV29-1 and TRBJ1-2, is SAVISQKPSRDICQRGTSLTIQCQVDSQVTMMFWYRQQPGQSLTLIATANQGSEATYESGFVIDKFPISRPNLTFSTLTVSNMSPEDSSIYLCSVPGQGIDGYTFGSGTRLTVV.

This chain links TRBV2 with TRBJ1-2; tentatively, D is TRBD1 (5 bases). Per germline, CDR1 SNHLY and CDR2 FYNNEI. This CDR3 contains 11 residues. Trimming removed 9 bases at V and 8 bases at J, with 13 bases between. Here the CDR3 reads CARTGEEGYTF. The CDR3 nucleotides read TGTGCCAGGACGGGGGAGGAGGGCTACACCTTC.

This clonotype showed up many times. The rearrangement uses TRBV5-1 and TRBJ1-1; the match to TRBD1 covers 9 bases. The length of the CDR3 is 18 residues. Germline values: CDR1 SGHRS, CDR2 YFSETQ. The V gene end was trimmed by 0 bases and the J gene end by 3 bases; junction bases not matched to a gene: 12. Here the CDR3 reads CASSLDIQGALRDTEAFF. CDR3 DNA: TGCGCCAGCAGCTTGGACATACAGGGGGCCCTCCGAGACACTGAAGCTTTCTTT.

This clonotype was seen many times. V and J are TRBV6-5 and TRBJ2-3; 10 nucleotides agree with TRBD2. CDR1 and CDR2 (germline): MNHEY, SVGAGI. V dropped 1 base and J dropped 6; count of bases not matched to a gene: 7. The CDR3 is 16 residues long. The CDR3 bases are TGTGCCAGCAGTTACTACGTTAGCGGGGGGTCGGATACGCAGTATTTT. It translates to CASSYYVSGGSDTQYF.

There are many counts of this clonotype. This rearrangement joins TRBV9 to TRBJ2-1; D gene uncertain. The CDR3 loop spans 12 amino acids. CDR1 and CDR2 from the germline V gene are SGDLS and YYNGEE. V lost 4 bases and J lost 7, with 9 bases in between. The CDR3 region has the DNA TGTGCCAGCAGCCCCAGCCGTAATGAGCAGTTCTTC. Its protein is CASSPSRNEQFF.

The sample holds a few counts of this clonotype. This chain links TRBV6-5 with TRBJ2-2; 12 bases align to TRBD2. The CDR3 extends over 15 amino acids. The V and J ends lost 6 bases and 5 bases, in that order; junction bases with no gene match: 4. Germline CDR1 reads MNHEY; CDR2 reads SVGAGI. The CDR3 sequence is CASSDGLAGTGELFF. The CDR3 region has the DNA TGTGCCAGCAGCGACGGACTAGCGGGAACCGGGGAGCTGTTTTTT.

This clonotype occurred a few times. The chain links TRBV6-6 to TRBJ1-2, with 8 bases fitting TRBD1. The CDR3 contains 14 residues. Unmatched junction bases numbered 7, after V lost 6 bases and J lost 4 bases. Germline V gene data show CDR1 as MNHNY and CDR2 as SVGAGI (reference sequence). CDR3 DNA: TGTGCCAGCAGCCGGGACAGGAGCAGCTATGGCTACACCTTC. Its translation: CASSRDRSSYGYTF.

This clonotype was counted ten times or more. CDR3 amino acids: CASRSSNQPQHF. CDR3 coding DNA: TGTGCCAGCAGGAGTAGCAATCAGCCCCAGCATTTT. V and J are TRBV2 and TRBJ1-5; the D is unclear. Trimming stripped 6 bases from V and 0 bases from J, with 3 bases between. The length of the CDR3 is 12 residues. Germline V lookup: CDR1 SNHLY, CDR2 FYNNEI.